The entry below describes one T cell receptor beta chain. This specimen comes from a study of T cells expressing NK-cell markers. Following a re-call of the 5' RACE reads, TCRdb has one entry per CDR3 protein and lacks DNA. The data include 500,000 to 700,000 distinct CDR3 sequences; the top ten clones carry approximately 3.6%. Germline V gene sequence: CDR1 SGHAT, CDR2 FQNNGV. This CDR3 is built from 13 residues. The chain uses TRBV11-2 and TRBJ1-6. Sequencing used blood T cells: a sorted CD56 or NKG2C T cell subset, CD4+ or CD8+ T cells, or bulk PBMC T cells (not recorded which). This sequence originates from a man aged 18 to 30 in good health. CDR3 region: CASSFSPNSPLHF. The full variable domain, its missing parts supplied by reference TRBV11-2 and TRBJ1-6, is EAGVAQSPRYKIIEKRQSVAFWCNPISGHATLYWYQQILGQGPKLLIQFQNNGVVDDSQLPKDRFSAERLKGVDSTLKIQPAKLEDSAVYLCASSFSPNSPLHFGNGTRLTVT.